This TCR beta chain was sequenced in a study of blood T cell repertoires in COVID-19. Study summary: The United States, Italy and Spain supplied acute and convalescent COVID-19 samples. The cDNA or gDNA used as material had been derived from T cells, B-cell-depleted T cells, or PBMCs.

There are 15 residues in the CDR3. Trimming removed 6 bases from V and 1 base from J; junction bases left unmatched: 3. Germline assignment: CDR1 MNHEY and CDR2 SVGAGI. Original data processing: Amplifying reference gene primers gave estimates of nucleated cell counts. Repertoires were generated with immunoSEQ multiplex PCR, while TCRdb's copy carries only in-frame clones and drops some. V, J and clone size are taken as reported in that table, and D and trimming were inferred from the DNA itself. This table has roughly 90,000 clones, over 80% appearing once. Sequencing input: peripheral blood. The TCR sequence derives from a human donor in a cohort sampled during active COVID-19. The chain joins TRBV6-5 to TRBJ2-7, with 13 bases aligning to TRBD2. For the CDR3, the DNA is TGTGCCAGCAGCGGGGGACTAGCGGGATCCTACGAGCAGTACTTC. It yields the protein CASSGGLAGSYEQYF.